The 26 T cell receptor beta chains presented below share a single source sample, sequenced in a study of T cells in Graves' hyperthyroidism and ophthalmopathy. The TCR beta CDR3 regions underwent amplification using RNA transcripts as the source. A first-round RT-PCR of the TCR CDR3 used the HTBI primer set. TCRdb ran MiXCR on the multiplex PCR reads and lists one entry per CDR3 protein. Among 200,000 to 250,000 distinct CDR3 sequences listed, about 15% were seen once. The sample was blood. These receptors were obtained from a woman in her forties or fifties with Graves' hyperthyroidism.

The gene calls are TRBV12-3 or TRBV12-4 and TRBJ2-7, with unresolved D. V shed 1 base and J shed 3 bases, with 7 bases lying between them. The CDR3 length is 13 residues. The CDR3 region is CASSLEILYEQYF. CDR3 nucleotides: TGTGCCAGCAGTTTAGAAATCCTCTACGAGCAGTACTTC.

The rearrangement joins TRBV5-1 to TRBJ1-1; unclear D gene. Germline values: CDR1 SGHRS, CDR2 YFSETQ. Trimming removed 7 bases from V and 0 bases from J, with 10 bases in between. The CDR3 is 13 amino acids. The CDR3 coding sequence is TGCGCCAGCTTCCGAACCATGAACACTGAAGCTTTCTTT. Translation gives CASFRTMNTEAFF.

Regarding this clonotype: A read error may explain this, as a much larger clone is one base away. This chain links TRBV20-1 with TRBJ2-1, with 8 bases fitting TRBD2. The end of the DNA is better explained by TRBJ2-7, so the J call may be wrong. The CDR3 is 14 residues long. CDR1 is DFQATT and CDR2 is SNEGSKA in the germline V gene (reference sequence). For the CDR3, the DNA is TGCAGTGCCAAGGGGACTAGGACCCACAATGAGCAGTACTTC. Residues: CSAKGTRTHNEQYF.

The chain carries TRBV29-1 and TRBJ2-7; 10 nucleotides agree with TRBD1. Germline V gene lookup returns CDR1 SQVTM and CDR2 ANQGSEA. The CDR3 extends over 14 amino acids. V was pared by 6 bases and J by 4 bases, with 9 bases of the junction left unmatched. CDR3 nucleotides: TGCAGCGTCGCGACAGGGGGCAGTTCTTACGAGCAGTACTTC. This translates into CSVATGGSSYEQYF.

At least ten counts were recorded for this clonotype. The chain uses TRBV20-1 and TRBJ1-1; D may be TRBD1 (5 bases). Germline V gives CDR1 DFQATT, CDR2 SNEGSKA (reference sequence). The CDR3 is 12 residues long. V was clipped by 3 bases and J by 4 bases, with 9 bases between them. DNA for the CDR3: TGCAGTGCTAGGGGGGGGAGCACTGAAGCTTTCTTT. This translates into CSARGGSTEAFF.

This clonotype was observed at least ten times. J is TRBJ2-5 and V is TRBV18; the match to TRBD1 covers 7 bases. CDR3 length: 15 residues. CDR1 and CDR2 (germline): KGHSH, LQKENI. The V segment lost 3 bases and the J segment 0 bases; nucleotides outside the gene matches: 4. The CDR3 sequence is CASSPGQLYQETQYF. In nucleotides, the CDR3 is TGTGCCAGCTCACCGGGACAGCTGTACCAAGAGACCCAGTACTTC.

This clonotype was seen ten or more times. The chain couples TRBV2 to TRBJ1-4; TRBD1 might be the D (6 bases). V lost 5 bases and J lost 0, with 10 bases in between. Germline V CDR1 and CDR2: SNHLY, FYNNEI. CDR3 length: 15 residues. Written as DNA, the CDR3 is TGTGCCAGCAGTTCCCGGACAGCAACTAATGAAAAACTGTTTTTT. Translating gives CASSSRTATNEKLFF.

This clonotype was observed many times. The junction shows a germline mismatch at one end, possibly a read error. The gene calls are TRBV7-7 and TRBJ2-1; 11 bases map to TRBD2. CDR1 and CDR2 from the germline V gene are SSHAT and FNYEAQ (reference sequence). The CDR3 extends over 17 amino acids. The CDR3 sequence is CASSPAGTSGPYNEQFF. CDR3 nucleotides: TGTGCTAGCAGCCCTGCCGGGACTAGCGGACCGTACAATGAGCAGTTCTTC.

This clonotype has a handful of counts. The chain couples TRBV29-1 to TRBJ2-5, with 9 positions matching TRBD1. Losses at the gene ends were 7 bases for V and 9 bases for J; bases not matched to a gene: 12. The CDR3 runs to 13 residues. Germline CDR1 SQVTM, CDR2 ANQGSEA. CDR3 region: CSGKTGGPGAQYF. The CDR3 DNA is TGCAGCGGGAAAACAGGGGGCCCAGGGGCCCAGTACTTC. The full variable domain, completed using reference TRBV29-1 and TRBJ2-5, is SAVISQKPSRDICQRGTSLTIQCQVDSQVTMMFWYRQQPGQSLTLIATANQGSEATYESGFVIDKFPISRPNLTFSTLTVSNMSPEDSSIYLCSGKTGGPGAQYFGPGTRLLVL.

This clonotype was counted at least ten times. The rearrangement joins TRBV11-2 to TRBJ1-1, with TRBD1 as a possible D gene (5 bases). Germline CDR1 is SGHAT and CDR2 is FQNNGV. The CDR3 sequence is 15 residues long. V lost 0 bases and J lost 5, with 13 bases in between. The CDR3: CASSLDRQGETEAFF. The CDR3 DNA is TGTGCCAGCAGCTTAGATCGGCAGGGAGAAACTGAAGCTTTCTTT.

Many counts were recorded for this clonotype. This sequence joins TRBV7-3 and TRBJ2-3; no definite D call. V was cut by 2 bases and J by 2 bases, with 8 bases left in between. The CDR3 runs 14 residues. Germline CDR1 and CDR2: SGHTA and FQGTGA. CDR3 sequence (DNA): TGTGCCAGCAGCTTAGACACTTACACAGATACGCAGTATTTT. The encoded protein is CASSLDTYTDTQYF.

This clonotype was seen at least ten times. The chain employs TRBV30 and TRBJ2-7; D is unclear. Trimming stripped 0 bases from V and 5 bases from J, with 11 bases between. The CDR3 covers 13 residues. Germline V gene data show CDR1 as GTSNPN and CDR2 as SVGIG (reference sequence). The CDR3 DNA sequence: TGTGCCTGGAGTGTATTGTTCGCGGACGAGCAGTACTTC. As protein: CAWSVLFADEQYF. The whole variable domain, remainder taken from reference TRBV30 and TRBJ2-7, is SQTIHQWPATLVQPVGSPLSLECTVEGTSNPNLYWYRQAAGRGLQLLFYSVGIGQISSEVPQNLSASRPQDRQFILSSKKLLLSDSGFYLCAWSVLFADEQYFGPGTRLTVT.

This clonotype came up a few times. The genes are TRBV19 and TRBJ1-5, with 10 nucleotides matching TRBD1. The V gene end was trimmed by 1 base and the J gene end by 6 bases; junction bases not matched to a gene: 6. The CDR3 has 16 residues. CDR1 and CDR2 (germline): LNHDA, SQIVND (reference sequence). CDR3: CASSIGWDRGSQPQHF. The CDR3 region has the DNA TGTGCCAGTAGTATAGGTTGGGACAGGGGTTCTCAGCCCCAGCATTTT.

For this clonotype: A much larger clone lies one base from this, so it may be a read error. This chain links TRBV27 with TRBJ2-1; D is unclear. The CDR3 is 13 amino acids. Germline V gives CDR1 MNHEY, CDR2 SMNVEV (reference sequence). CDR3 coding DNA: TGTGCCAGCAGTTTATCCAGAAACAATGAGCAGTCCTTC. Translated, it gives CASSLSRNNEQSF.

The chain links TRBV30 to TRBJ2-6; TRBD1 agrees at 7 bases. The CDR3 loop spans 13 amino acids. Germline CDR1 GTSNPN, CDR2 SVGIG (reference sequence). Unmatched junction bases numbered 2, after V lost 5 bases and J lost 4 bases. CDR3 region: CAWDRDGANVLTF. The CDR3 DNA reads TGTGCCTGGGACAGGGACGGGGCCAACGTCCTGACTTTC.

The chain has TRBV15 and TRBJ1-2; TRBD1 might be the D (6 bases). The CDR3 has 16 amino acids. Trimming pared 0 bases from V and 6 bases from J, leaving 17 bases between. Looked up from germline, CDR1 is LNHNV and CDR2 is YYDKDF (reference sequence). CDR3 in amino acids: CATSRDQGLRFHGYTF. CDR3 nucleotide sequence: TGTGCCACCAGCAGAGATCAGGGGTTAAGATTCCATGGCTACACCTTC.

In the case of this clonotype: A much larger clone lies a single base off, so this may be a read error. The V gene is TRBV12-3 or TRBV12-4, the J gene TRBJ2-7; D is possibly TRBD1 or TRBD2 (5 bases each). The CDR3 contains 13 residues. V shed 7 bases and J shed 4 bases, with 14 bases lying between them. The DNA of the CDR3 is TGTGCCAGCATGAGGGCAGGGCCATACGAGCAGTACTTC. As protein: CASMRAGPYEQYF.

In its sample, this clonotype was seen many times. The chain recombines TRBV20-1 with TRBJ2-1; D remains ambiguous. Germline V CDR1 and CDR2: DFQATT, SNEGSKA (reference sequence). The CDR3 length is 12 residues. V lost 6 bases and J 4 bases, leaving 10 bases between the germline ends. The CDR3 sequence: CSAERKYNEQFF. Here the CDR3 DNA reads TGCAGTGCGGAAAGAAAGTACAATGAGCAGTTCTTC.

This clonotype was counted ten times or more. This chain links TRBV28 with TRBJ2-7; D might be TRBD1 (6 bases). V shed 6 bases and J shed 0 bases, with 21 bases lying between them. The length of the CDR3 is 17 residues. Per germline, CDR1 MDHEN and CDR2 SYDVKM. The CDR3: CASRKRPGARISYEQYF. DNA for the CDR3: TGTGCCAGCAGAAAGCGGCCAGGGGCAAGAATCTCCTACGAGCAGTACTTC.

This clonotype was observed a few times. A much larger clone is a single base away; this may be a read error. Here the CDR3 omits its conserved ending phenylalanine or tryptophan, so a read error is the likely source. Written as DNA, the CDR3 is TGTGCCAGCGGGACTGACTATGGCTACACCTCC. Amino acids: CASGTDYGYTS. This chain links TRBV2 with TRBJ1-2; D is perhaps TRBD1 (5 bases). CDR3 length equals 11 residues. V was shortened by 8 bases and J by 3 bases, with 7 bases between the two germline ends. Germline V gene lookup returns CDR1 SNHLY and CDR2 FYNNEI.

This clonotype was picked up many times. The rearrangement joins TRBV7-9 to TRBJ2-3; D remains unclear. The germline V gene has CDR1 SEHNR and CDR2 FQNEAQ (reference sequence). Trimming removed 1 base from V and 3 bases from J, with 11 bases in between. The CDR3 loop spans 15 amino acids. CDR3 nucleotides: TGTGCCAGCAGCTTAGTCCCTCGGATTACAGATACGCAGTATTTT. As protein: CASSLVPRITDTQYF. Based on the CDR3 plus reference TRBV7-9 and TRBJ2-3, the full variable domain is DTGVSQNPRHKITKRGQNVTFRCDPISEHNRLYWYRQTLGQGPEFLTYFQNEAQLEKSRLLSDRFSAERPKGSFSTLEIQRTEQGDSAMYLCASSLVPRITDTQYFGPGTRLTVL.

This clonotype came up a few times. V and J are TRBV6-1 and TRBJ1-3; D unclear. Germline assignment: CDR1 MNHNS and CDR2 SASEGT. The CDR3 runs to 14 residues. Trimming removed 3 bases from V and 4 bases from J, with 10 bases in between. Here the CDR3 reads CASSEAAAGNTIYF. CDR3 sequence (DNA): TGTGCCAGCAGTGAGGCGGCAGCCGGAAACACCATATATTTT.

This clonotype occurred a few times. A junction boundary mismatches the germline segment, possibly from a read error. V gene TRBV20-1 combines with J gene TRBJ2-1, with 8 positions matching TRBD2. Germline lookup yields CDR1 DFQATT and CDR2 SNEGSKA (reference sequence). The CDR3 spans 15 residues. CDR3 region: CCAKRGLEPPGEQFF. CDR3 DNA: TGCTGTGCTAAGAGGGGACTAGAACCCCCGGGTGAGCAGTTCTTC.

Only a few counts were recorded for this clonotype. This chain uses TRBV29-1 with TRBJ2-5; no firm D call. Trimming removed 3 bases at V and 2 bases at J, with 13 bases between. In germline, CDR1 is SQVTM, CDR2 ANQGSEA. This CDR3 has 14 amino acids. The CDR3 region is CSVDKDGIQETQYF. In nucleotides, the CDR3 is TGCAGCGTTGACAAGGACGGAATACAAGAGACCCAGTACTTC.

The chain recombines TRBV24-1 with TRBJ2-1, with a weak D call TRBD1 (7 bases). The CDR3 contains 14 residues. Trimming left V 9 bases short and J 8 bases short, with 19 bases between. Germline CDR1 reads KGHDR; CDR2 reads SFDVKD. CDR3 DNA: TGTGCCACCCGCGGCAGGGGGGCCGGGGATGAGCAGTTCTTC. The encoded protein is CATRGRGAGDEQFF.

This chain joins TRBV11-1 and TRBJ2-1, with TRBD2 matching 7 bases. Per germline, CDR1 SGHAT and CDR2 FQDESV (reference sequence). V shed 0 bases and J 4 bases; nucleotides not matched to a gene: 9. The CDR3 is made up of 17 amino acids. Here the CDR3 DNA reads TGTGCCAGCAGCTTAGCCTCCGGGACTACCCGTTACAATGAGCAGTTCTTC. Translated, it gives CASSLASGTTRYNEQFF.